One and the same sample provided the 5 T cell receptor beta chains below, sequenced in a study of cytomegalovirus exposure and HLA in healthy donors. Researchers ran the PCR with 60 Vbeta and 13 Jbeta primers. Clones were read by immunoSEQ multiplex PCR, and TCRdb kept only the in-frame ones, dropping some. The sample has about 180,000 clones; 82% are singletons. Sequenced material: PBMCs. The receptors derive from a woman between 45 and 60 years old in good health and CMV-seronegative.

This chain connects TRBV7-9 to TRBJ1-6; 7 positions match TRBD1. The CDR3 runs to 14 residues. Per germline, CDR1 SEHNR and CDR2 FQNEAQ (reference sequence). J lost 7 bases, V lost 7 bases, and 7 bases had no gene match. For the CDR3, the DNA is TGTGCCAGCACCTTGACAGGGACCAATTCACCCCTCCACTTT. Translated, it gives CASTLTGTNSPLHF.

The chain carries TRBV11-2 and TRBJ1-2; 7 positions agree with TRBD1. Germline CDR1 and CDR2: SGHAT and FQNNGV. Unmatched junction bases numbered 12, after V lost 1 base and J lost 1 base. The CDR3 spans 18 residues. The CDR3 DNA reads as TGTGCCAGCAGCTTAGTCCCTGGGACAGCGAGGATTAACTATGGCTACACCTTC. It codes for CASSLVPGTARINYGYTF.

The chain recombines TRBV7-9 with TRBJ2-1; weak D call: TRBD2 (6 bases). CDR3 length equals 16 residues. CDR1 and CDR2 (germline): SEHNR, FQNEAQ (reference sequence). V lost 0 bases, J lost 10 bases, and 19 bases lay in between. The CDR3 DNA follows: TGTGCCAGCAGCTTAGCTGGTAGCGGAGGGGTAGGGGAGCAGTTCTTC. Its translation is CASSLAGSGGVGEQFF. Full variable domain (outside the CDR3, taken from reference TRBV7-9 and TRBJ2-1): DTGVSQNPRHKITKRGQNVTFRCDPISEHNRLYWYRQTLGQGPEFLTYFQNEAQLEKSRLLSDRFSAERPKGSFSTLEIQRTEQGDSAMYLCASSLAGSGGVGEQFFGPGTRLTVL.

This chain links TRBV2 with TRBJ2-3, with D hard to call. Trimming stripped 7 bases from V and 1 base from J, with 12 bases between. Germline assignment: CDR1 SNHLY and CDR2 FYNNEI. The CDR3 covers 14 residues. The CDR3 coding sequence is TGTGCCAGCAATTCTAGGCCCGGCACAGATACGCAGTATTTT. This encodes CASNSRPGTDTQYF.

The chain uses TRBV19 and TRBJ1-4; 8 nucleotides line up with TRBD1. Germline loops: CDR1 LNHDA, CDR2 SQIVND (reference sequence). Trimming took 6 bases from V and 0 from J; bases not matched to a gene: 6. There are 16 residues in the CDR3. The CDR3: CASRSRQGTTNEKLFF. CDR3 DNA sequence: TGTGCCAGTAGATCGCGACAGGGGACAACTAATGAAAAACTGTTTTTT.